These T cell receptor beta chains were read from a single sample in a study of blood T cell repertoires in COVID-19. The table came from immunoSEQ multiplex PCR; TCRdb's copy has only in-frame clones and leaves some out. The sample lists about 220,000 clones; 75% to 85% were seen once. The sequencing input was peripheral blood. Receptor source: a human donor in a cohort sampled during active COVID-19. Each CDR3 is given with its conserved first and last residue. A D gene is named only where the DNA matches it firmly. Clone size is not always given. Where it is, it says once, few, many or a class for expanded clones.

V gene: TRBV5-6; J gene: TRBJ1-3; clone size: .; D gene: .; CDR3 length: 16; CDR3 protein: CASSLGGTHSGNTIYF; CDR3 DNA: TGTGCCAGCAGCTTGGGAGGGACTCACTCTGGAAACACCATATATTTT
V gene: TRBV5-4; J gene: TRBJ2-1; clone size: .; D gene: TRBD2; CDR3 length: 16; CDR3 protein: CASSGLAGNSYNEQFF; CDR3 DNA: TGTGCCAGCAGCGGACTAGCGGGTAACTCCTACAATGAGCAGTTCTTC
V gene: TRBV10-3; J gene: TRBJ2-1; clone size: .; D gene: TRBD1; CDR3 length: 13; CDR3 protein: CAISESTRTGTIF; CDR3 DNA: TGTGCCATCAGTGAATCCACGCGGACAGGGACGATCTTC
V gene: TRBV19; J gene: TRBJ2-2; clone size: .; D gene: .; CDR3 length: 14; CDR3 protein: CASKGAANTGELFF; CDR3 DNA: TGTGCCAGTAAAGGGGCAGCGAACACCGGGGAGCTGTTTTTT
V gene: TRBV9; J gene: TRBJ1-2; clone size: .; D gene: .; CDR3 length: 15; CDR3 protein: CASSVVDTTNYGYTF; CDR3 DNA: TGTGCCAGCAGCGTAGTTGACACAACTAACTATGGCTACACCTTC
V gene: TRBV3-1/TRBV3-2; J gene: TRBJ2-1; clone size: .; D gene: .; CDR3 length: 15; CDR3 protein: CASSQTSPSNNEQFF; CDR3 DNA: TGTGCCAGCAGCCAGACTAGTCCTTCCAACAATGAGCAGTTCTTC
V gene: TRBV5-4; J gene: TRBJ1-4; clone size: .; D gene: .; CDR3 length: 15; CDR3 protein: CASSLAGGAWEKLFF; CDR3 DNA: TGTGCCAGCAGCTTGGCCGGGGGAGCTTGGGAAAAACTGTTTTTT
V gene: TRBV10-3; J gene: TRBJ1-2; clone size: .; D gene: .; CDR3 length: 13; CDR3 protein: CAISEPQADVRTF; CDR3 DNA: TGTGCCATCAGTGAACCGCAAGCGGACGTACGAACCTTC
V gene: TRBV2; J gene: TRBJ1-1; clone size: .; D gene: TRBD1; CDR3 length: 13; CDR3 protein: CASRPDRDTEAFF; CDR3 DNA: TGTGCCAGCAGACCAGACAGGGACACTGAAGCTTTCTTT
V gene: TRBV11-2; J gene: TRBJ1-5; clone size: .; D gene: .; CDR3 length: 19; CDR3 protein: CASSLAVQAPTYSNQPQHF; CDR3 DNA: TGTGCCAGCAGCTTAGCGGTGCAGGCCCCCACTTATAGCAATCAGCCCCAGCATTTT
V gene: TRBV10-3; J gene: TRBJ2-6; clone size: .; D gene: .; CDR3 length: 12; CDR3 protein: CASRSEANVLTF; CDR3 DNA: TGTGCCAGCCGGAGCGAGGCCAACGTCCTGACTTTC
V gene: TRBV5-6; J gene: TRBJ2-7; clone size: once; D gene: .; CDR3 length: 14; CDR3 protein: CASSAAWSSYEQYF; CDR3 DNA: TGTGCCAGCAGCGCCGCCTGGAGCTCCTACGAGCAGTACTTC
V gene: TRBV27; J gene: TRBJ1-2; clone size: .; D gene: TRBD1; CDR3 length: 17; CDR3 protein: CASSFLGTGVFGEGYTF; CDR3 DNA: TGTGCCAGCAGTTTTTTAGGGACAGGGGTTTTTGGGGAGGGCTACACCTTC
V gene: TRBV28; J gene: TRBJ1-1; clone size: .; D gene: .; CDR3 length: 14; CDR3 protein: CASSLQGGGRGAFF; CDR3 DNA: TGTGCCAGCAGTTTACAGGGCGGCGGCCGGGGGGCTTTCTTT
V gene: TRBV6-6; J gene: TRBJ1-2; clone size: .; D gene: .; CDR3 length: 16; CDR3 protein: CASTPTGQLSPYGYTF; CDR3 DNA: TGTGCCAGCACCCCTACCGGACAACTATCCCCCTATGGCTACACCTTC
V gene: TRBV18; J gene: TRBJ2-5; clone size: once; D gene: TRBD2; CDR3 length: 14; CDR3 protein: CASSPTSGEETQYF; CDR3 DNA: TGTGCCAGCTCACCGACTAGCGGAGAAGAGACCCAGTACTTC